Described below is a single T cell receptor beta chain sequence and its context. Given a much more abundant clone one base away, this may be a read error. Original processing methods: Reference gene primer amplification gave nucleated cell count estimates. Assay: immunoSEQ multiplex PCR; the TCRdb copy retains only in-frame clones and omits some. V and J calls and clone size are given by that table; D and trimming were obtained from the DNA. Of roughly 250,000 clones listed, more than 65% are singletons. The CDR3 totals 16 residues. Trimming removed 1 base from V and 5 bases from J; junction bases left unmatched: 6. Germline V CDR1 and CDR2: SGHRS, YFSETQ. The source of the sample is a study of blood T cell repertoires in COVID-19. Study at large: From T cells, B-cell-depleted T cells, or PBMCs came the material, which was cDNA or gDNA.

Source material: peripheral blood. The rearrangement links TRBV5-1 to TRBJ2-2, with 9 bases identical to TRBD2. This TCR was sampled from a man aged 45-60 years with active or convalescent COVID-19. The CDR3 reads CASSLRAGGQTGELFF. The CDR3 DNA reads TGCGCCAGCAGCTTGCGCGCGGGGGGGCAGACCGGGGAGCTGTTTTTT.